This T cell receptor beta chain was retrieved from a study of CD4+ T cells in melanoma. Assay used: immunoSEQ multiplex PCR; TCRdb lists only in-frame clones, some missing. The sample contains roughly 120,000 clones, about 90% of which appear only once. The CDR3 covers 15 residues. The V and J ends lost 4 bases and 2 bases respectively, with 17 bases between them. Germline V lookup: CDR1 GTSNPN, CDR2 SVGIG (reference sequence). The TCR sequence derives from a human donor with melanoma. Sequenced input: peripheral blood. The rearrangement joins TRBV30 to TRBJ1-2; unclear D gene. CDR3 sequence reads: CAWTGGRQANYGYTF. The DNA for the CDR3 is TGTGCCTGGACTGGCGGGAGGCAGGCAAACTATGGCTACACCTTC.